The clone carrying this T cell receptor beta chain was seen at least ten times. These data originate in a study of T cells in Graves' hyperthyroidism and ophthalmopathy. Researchers amplified the TCR beta CDR3 regions from RNA transcripts. The HTBI primer set was used in a first-round RT-PCR of the TCR CDR3. In TCRdb, the multiplex PCR reads were re-called with MiXCR into one record per CDR3 protein. The top ten hold around 30% of the sample, which has 300,000 to 500,000 distinct CDR3 sequences, over 11% seen once. Diagnoses rested on clinical symptoms, serum thyroxine and TRAb, thyroid ultrasound and orbital computed tomography. Germline V CDR1 and CDR2: MNHNS, SASEGT. The CDR3 has 14 residues. V shed 6 bases and J 3 bases; nucleotides not matched to a gene: 8.

This TCR came from a middle-aged man with Graves' ophthalmopathy. The chain uses TRBV6-1 and TRBJ2-7; 7 positions match TRBD1. The sequencing sample was made of blood. The CDR3 reads CASRPGQTNYEQYF. In DNA form, the CDR3 reads TGTGCCAGCAGACCGGGACAGACTAACTACGAGCAGTACTTC.